This TCR beta chain was profiled in a study of blood T cell repertoires in COVID-19. Study background: Researchers got acute and convalescent COVID-19 samples from the United States, Italy and Spain. Sources were T cells, B-cell-depleted T cells, or PBMCs; the material itself was cDNA or gDNA.

Per the authors' pipeline: From reference gene primer amplification, estimates of nucleated cell counts were derived. The assay was immunoSEQ multiplex PCR, and TCRdb's table has in-frame clones only and misses some. V and J calls and clone size are given by that table; D and trimming were obtained from the DNA. The repertoire holds some 230,000 clones, with 65% to 90% as singletons. Sequencing used peripheral blood. The TCR was taken from a woman aged 50 to 60 with acute or convalescent COVID-19.

CDR3 sequence: CASSPRLLLAGGPGEQYF. For the CDR3, the DNA is TGTGCCAGCAGCCCACGCCTTTTGCTAGCGGGAGGGCCGGGGGAGCAGTACTTC. The rearrangement uses TRBV7-2 and TRBJ2-7; 12 bases agree with TRBD2. Germline assignment: CDR1 SGHTA and CDR2 FQGNSA. The CDR3 totals 18 residues. After removal of 5 bases from V and 7 bases from J, the junction contained 18 bases not matched to a gene.